This T cell receptor beta chain was identified in a study of CD8+CD57+ T cells in acquired aplastic anemia. Whole-study results and caveats: Between the patient and control groups, CD8+ Simpson's diversity did not differ significantly. Nearly 30 CD8+ CDR3 sequences were shared between patients and controls.

Genomic DNA served as template for TCR beta VDJ and CDR3 profiling. One entry per CDR3 protein results from TCRdb running MiXCR on the reads. Of around 150,000 distinct CDR3 sequences listed, around 45% were seen once; the top ten hold under 1.2%. This clonotype was detected ten times or more. Its antigen is not identified. Germline CDR1 is SNHLY and CDR2 is FYNNEI. The CDR3 length is 14 residues. With 7 bases clipped from V and 4 bases from J, the junction kept 2 bases outside the gene matches. What was sequenced was sorted CD4+, CD8+, or CD8+CD57+ T cells (not recorded which) from PBMCs. The TCR comes from a human donor in good health. The chain recombines TRBV2 with TRBJ2-2; 11 bases are a match to TRBD1. The CDR3 nucleotides read TGTGCCAGCACCGGACAGGGGGCCACCGGGGAGCTGTTTTTT. As protein: CASTGQGATGELFF. Full variable domain (rest looked up from reference TRBV2 and TRBJ2-2): EPEVTQTPSHQVTQMGQEVILRCVPISNHLYFYWYRQILGQKVEFLVSFYNNEISEKSEIFDDQFSVERPDGSNFTLKIRSTKLEDSAMYFCASTGQGATGELFFGEGSRLTVL.